Below are 15 T cell receptor beta chains sequenced from a single sample in a study of blood T cells in healthy people across ages. Primed by a sample-barcoded 5' primer and a J-beta primer mix, a second PCR proceeded for roughly 7 to 12 cycles. Via MiXCR, TCRdb re-called the 5' RACE reads, giving one row per CDR3 protein. The table lists around 870,000 distinct CDR3 sequences, around 26% of them singletons. The source material was blood. The receptors were sampled from a woman aged 80 or older in good health.

This sequence joins TRBV15 and TRBJ2-3; perhaps TRBD2 as D (6 bases). Trimming shortened V by 6 bases and J by 4 bases, and 17 bases separated the two germline ends. The CDR3 covers 15 residues. Per germline, CDR1 LNHNV and CDR2 YYDKDF (reference sequence). The CDR3 DNA sequence: TGTGCCACCAGTACGGGGCGGGAACCCCCAGATACGCAGTATTTT. This gives the protein CATSTGREPPDTQYF.

The chain couples TRBV7-9 to TRBJ1-1; tentatively, D is TRBD1 (6 bases). Germline loops: CDR1 SEHNR, CDR2 FQNEAQ (reference sequence). V gave up 7 bases and J gave up 3 bases, with 18 bases separating them. The CDR3 runs 15 residues. CDR3 sequence reads: CASTPRGGMDTEAFF. The CDR3 DNA reads TGTGCCAGCACACCACGGGGGGGCATGGACACTGAAGCTTTCTTT.

There are a few counts of this clonotype. J is TRBJ2-4 and V is TRBV6-5, with TRBD1 identical over 11 bases. The germline V gene encodes CDR1 MNHEY and CDR2 SVGAGI. CDR3 length: 21 amino acids. Trimming took 2 bases from V and 2 from J; bases not matched to a gene: 17. CDR3: CASSYGDRGGPWGRSKNIQYF. In DNA form, the CDR3 reads TGTGCCAGCAGTTACGGGGACAGGGGGGGGCCTTGGGGTCGGTCCAAAAACATTCAGTACTTC.

As for this clonotype: A much more abundant neighbour one base away suggests this may be a read error. The chain uses TRBV4-2 and TRBJ2-7, with 9 bases fitting TRBD1. This CDR3 comprises 16 residues. Germline loops: CDR1 LGHNA, CDR2 YNFKEQ. The J segment lost 7 bases and the V segment lost 1 base, leaving 11 bases of the junction unmatched. DNA of the CDR3: TGTGCCAGCAGCCAAGCCGAGGGACAGGGTAGGAATGAGCAGTACTTC. It yields the protein CASSQAEGQGRNEQYF.

As to this clonotype: A much larger clone sits a single nucleotide away, making a read error possible. The chain links TRBV6-5 to TRBJ1-2, with 9 bases matching TRBD1. Germline V gene data show CDR1 as MNHEY and CDR2 as SVGAGI. The CDR3 has 16 residues. The CDR3 nucleotides are TGTGCCAGCGGTTACGGGACAGGGTCCCCTAACTATGGCTACACCTTC. This gives the protein CASGYGTGSPNYGYTF.

V is TRBV5-1 and J is TRBJ2-5; D not certain. The DNA end is more similar to TRBJ2-7, so the J call may be wrong. Germline V gene lookup returns CDR1 SGHRS and CDR2 YFSETQ. The CDR3 totals 12 residues. For the CDR3, the DNA is TGCGCCAGCAGCGATCCCACGGACGAGCAGTACTTC. Translating it yields CASSDPTDEQYF.

The rearrangement links TRBV7-9 to TRBJ2-7; the D call may be TRBD1 or TRBD2 (5 bases each). This CDR3 is built from 14 residues. Between the trimmed V and J ends, which lost 6 bases and 3 bases, there was a span of 15 bases. Germline loops: CDR1 SEHNR, CDR2 FQNEAQ (reference sequence). The DNA for the CDR3 is TGTGCCAGCAGTCTCGGGACGGAAAGCTACGAGCAGTACTTC. Translating gives CASSLGTESYEQYF.

This chain connects TRBV7-2 to TRBJ1-2; no definite D call. The ends were cut back, 5 bases at V and 4 bases at J, with 5 bases in the middle. The CDR3 sequence is 11 residues long. Germline loops: CDR1 SGHTA, CDR2 FQGNSA. The CDR3 DNA reads as TGTGCCAGCAGCCCAACCTATGGCTACACCTTC. This translates into CASSPTYGYTF.

The chain links TRBV3-1 to TRBJ2-7; D is unresolved. The DNA end is more similar to TRBJ2-5, so the J call may be wrong. Germline values: CDR1 LGHDT, CDR2 YNNKEL (reference sequence). The CDR3 consists of 15 residues. The CDR3 sequence: CASSPFWTTGETQYF. The CDR3 coding sequence is TGTGCCAGCAGTCCTTTCTGGACGACCGGAGAGACCCAGTACTTC.

This clonotype was seen many times. The chain joins TRBV7-2 to TRBJ2-3, with D maybe TRBD1 (6 bases). This CDR3 has 15 amino acids. Germline V gene sequence: CDR1 SGHTA, CDR2 FQGNSA. Trimming shortened V by 7 bases and J by 1 base, and 15 bases separated the two germline ends. The chain's CDR3 is CASTPQAGGTDTQYF. Here the CDR3 DNA reads TGTGCCAGCACCCCGCAAGCAGGGGGCACAGATACGCAGTATTTT. Combining the CDR3 with reference TRBV7-2 and TRBJ2-3 gives the whole variable domain GAGVSQSPSNKVTEKGKDVELRCDPISGHTALYWYRQSLGQGLEFLIYFQGNSAPDKSGLPSDRFSAERTGGSVSTLTIQRTQQEDSAVYLCASTPQAGGTDTQYFGPGTRLTVL.

V is TRBV7-8 and J is TRBJ1-1; the D gene is possibly TRBD1 (5 bases). Germline V lookup: CDR1 SGHVS, CDR2 FQNEAQ. There are 14 residues in the CDR3. Trimming stripped 8 bases from V and 6 bases from J, with 19 bases between. CDR3 in amino acids: CASSQMGGRAEAFF. The CDR3 DNA sequence: TGTGCCAGCTCGCAAATGGGGGGAAGGGCTGAAGCTTTCTTT.

V usage is TRBV5-1 and J usage is TRBJ2-7; a weak D match, TRBD1 (5 bases). This CDR3 has 13 residues. V gave up 5 bases and J gave up 3 bases, with 12 bases separating them. Germline V gene data show CDR1 as SGHRS and CDR2 as YFSETQ. The CDR3 DNA sequence: TGCGCCAGCAGACCTGACAGCTTCTACGAGCAGTACTTC. Its translation: CASRPDSFYEQYF.

This chain uses TRBV7-9 with TRBJ2-1, with D maybe TRBD2 (5 bases). Germline CDR1 SEHNR, CDR2 FQNEAQ (reference sequence). The CDR3 has 11 amino acids. Trimming took off 2 bases at V and 15 bases at J, with 11 bases between the two ends. The CDR3 is CASSLLSEGFF. In nucleotides, the CDR3 is TGTGCCAGCAGCTTATTGTCTGAGGGGTTCTTC.

The chain joins TRBV21-1 to TRBJ2-3; the table's D call TRBD1 went unverified against the DNA. TRBV21-1 is annotated as a pseudogene. This CDR3 is built from 20 residues. CDR3 in amino acids: CASTKRGQGNLVPFTDTQYF. CDR3 DNA: TGTGCCAGCACGAAACGGGGACAGGGAAACCTTGTCCCCTTCACAGATACGCAGTATTTT.

A word on this clonotype: Being one base from a much bigger clone, this may be a read error. This rearrangement joins TRBV7-6 to TRBJ2-3; 8 positions agree with TRBD2. The length of the CDR3 is 19 residues. Germline CDR1 SGHVS, CDR2 FNYEAQ. After removal of 1 base from V and 2 bases from J, the junction contained 14 bases not matched to a gene. CDR3 in DNA: TGTGCCAGCAGCTTAGAGATTAAGGCCCGGGAGGGCCCCACAGATACGCAGTATTTT. Protein: CASSLEIKAREGPTDTQYF.